This TCR beta chain was documented in a study of read filtering for tumor transcriptome and immune sequencing. As for the study in general: R-ISS stage counts were roughly eight for I, about 17 for II, about seven for III. Whole-transcriptome libraries were prepared after DNase treatment. Per sample, TCR-region reads ranged about 4 to 11 million by IR-seq, about 80 to 1,400 by RNA-seq. Study observations and caveats: The sorted CD138-negative fraction was a mixed bone marrow immune population, not purified T cells.

The library was built from about 0.4 ug RNA with molecular barcoded adaptors for alpha/delta and beta/gamma chains. TCRdb called the reads again in MiXCR, with one record for every CDR3 protein. The sample lists about 57,000 distinct CDR3 sequences, 20% to 25% seen once, with roughly 17% in the top ten. This CDR3 is 11 amino acids long. Germline lookup yields CDR1 SNHLY and CDR2 FYNNEI. In this sample, this clonotype turned up many times. Its matching antigen is unknown. Germline is not matched at one junction end, which may reflect a read error. The chain links TRBV2 to TRBJ2-1; D ambiguous. This receptor was taken from a donor aged 40 or over with multiple myeloma. Source material: a population of CD138-negative cells sorted from bone marrow. The CDR3 loop is CAGSGINEQFF. The CDR3 DNA follows: TGTGCCGGCAGTGGAATCAATGAGCAGTTCTTC. The full variable domain, with the rest looked up from reference TRBV2 and TRBJ2-1, is EPEVTQTPSHQVTQMGQEVILRCVPISNHLYFYWYRQILGQKVEFLVSFYNNEISEKSEIFDDQFSVERPDGSNFTLKIRSTKLEDSAMYFCAGSGINEQFFGPGTRLTVL.